These 6 T cell receptor beta chains were sequenced from one sample in a study of early T cells in non-severe SARS-CoV-2 infection. TCRdb analysed the 5' RACE reads with MiXCR anew, one entry per CDR3 protein. Here the sample spans 25,000 to 35,000 distinct CDR3 sequences, 5% to 7% being singletons. The specimen was whole blood. The receptors come from an adult who was a healthcare worker with PCR-confirmed SARS-CoV-2 infection or an uninfected control (not recorded which).

This clonotype was observed many times. The chain employs TRBV2 and TRBJ2-1, with D possibly being TRBD2 (5 bases). The CDR3 consists of 13 residues. Trimming left V 8 bases short and J 0 bases short, with 8 bases between. Germline assignment: CDR1 SNHLY and CDR2 FYNNEI. The CDR3, as DNA: TGTGCCAGCGGCGGGTTCTCCTACAATGAGCAGTTCTTC. Its protein product is CASGGFSYNEQFF. The full variable domain, rest sourced from reference TRBV2 and TRBJ2-1, is EPEVTQTPSHQVTQMGQEVILRCVPISNHLYFYWYRQILGQKVEFLVSFYNNEISEKSEIFDDQFSVERPDGSNFTLKIRSTKLEDSAMYFCASGGFSYNEQFFGPGTRLTVL.

This clonotype was seen many times. This chain connects TRBV20-1 to TRBJ2-3; possible D gene TRBD1, 5 bases. The CDR3 contains 15 residues. Trimming stripped 4 bases from V and 4 bases from J, with 18 bases between. CDR1 DFQATT and CDR2 SNEGSKA come from the germline V gene (reference sequence). Here the CDR3 DNA reads TGCAGTGCTACAAGGAAGGAGCTCAGGGCAGATACGCAGTATTTT. This gives the protein CSATRKELRADTQYF.

At least ten counts were recorded for this clonotype. The rearrangement links TRBV7-3 to TRBJ2-3; no definite D call. Per the germline V gene, CDR1 is SGHTA and CDR2 is FQGTGA. This CDR3 is built from 12 residues. The V and J ends lost 5 bases and 5 bases respectively, with 8 bases between them. CDR3 sequence reads: CASSPTGDTQYF. The CDR3 DNA is TGTGCCAGCAGCCCGACCGGAGATACGCAGTATTTT.

The rearrangement joins TRBV2 to TRBJ2-3, with D uncertain. The germline gives CDR1 SNHLY, CDR2 FYNNEI. V lost 3 bases and J 0 bases, leaving 10 bases between the germline ends. This CDR3 contains 15 residues. CDR3 amino acids: CASSEGGASTDTQYF. The DNA for the CDR3 is TGTGCCAGCAGTGAGGGCGGAGCTAGCACAGATACGCAGTATTTT.

This clonotype has a count of ten or more. The V call is TRBV5-6, the J call TRBJ2-3; TRBD1 aligns across 7 bases. The CDR3 contains 15 residues. Germline-derived CDR1 and CDR2 are SGHDT and YYEEEE. Trimming at V came to 1 base and at J to 0 bases, leaving 2 bases not matched to a gene. This chain's CDR3 is CASSLRTGSTDTQYF. The CDR3 DNA reads TGTGCCAGCAGCTTGCGGACAGGCAGCACAGATACGCAGTATTTT.

This clonotype was seen at least ten times. The chain links TRBV7-3 to TRBJ1-1; 8 bases are a match to TRBD1. CDR3 size: 13 residues. CDR1 is SGHTA and CDR2 is FQGTGA in the germline V gene. The V and J ends lost 2 bases and 4 bases, in that order; junction bases with no gene match: 0. CDR3 protein: CASSLGTGTEAFF. The CDR3 DNA reads as TGTGCCAGCAGCTTAGGGACAGGCACTGAAGCTTTCTTT.